This paragraph covers one T cell receptor (beta chain) sequence. This sample was included in a study of shared clonotypes between healthy human individuals. Using approximately 200 ng DNA, 30,000 to 35,000 T cell genomes, the sorted-subset replicate PCRs were run. The repertoire was sequenced with immunoSEQ multiplex PCR; TCRdb's copy has only in-frame clones and lacks some. The sample carries a few million clones, 85% to 95% recorded once. V was pared by 6 bases and J by 5 bases, with 13 bases of the junction left unmatched. Germline V lookup: CDR1 SGHTA, CDR2 FQGNSA. This CDR3 region has 16 residues.

The V gene is TRBV7-2, the J gene TRBJ2-3, with 8 bases aligning to TRBD2. This receptor was obtained from a man aged 18 to 29 in good health. Some clones in this sample may be carry-over from other donors' samples. Sequencing was done on a sample of naive CD4+ T cells from PBMCs. Subset denoted: CD45RA+ positively selected. CDR3 loop: CASRHLNGREVDTQYF. The CDR3 region has the DNA TGTGCCAGCAGACATCTTAACGGGAGGGAAGTAGATACGCAGTATTTT.